This entry lists 2 T cell receptor beta chains sequenced from one sample in a study of blood T cell repertoires in COVID-19. Repertoires were generated with immunoSEQ multiplex PCR, while TCRdb's copy carries only in-frame clones and drops some. The sample shows 140,000 to 150,000 clones, 80% of them seen only once. Sequencing was carried out using peripheral blood. These receptor sequences come from a man in his 60s with active or convalescent COVID-19.

This clone has only a few counts. This chain links TRBV19 with TRBJ1-1; the D is unclear. CDR1 is LNHDA, CDR2 SQIVND, per germline (reference sequence). The V gene lost 5 bases and the J gene lost 0 bases, with 13 bases spanning the gap. The CDR3 runs 15 residues. The CDR3 spells CASSESGGLNTEAFF. The CDR3 DNA is TGTGCCAGTAGTGAATCGGGAGGATTGAACACTGAAGCTTTCTTT. The whole variable domain, remainder taken from reference TRBV19 and TRBJ1-1, is DGGITQSPKYLFRKEGQNVTLSCEQNLNHDAMYWYRQDPGQGLRLIYYSQIVNDFQKGDIAEGYSVSREKKESFPLTVTSAQKNPTAFYLCASSESGGLNTEAFFGQGTRLTVV.

The V and J genes are TRBV10-1 and TRBJ2-7; 7 nucleotides agree with TRBD2. In germline, CDR1 is WNHNN, CDR2 SYGVQD (reference sequence). V dropped 3 bases and J dropped 0; count of bases not matched to a gene: 5. The CDR3 sequence is 15 residues long. The CDR3, as DNA: TGCGCCAGCAGTGAAACCGGGACTACCTCCTACGAGCAGTACTTC. Translation gives CASSETGTTSYEQYF.